Here is one T cell receptor (beta chain) with its context. Its specificity is not known. Libraries were prepared by immunoSEQ multiplex PCR; TCRdb keeps only in-frame clonotypes and omits some of them. The sample records around 720,000 clones, around 78% being singletons. Within Nashville, Tennessee resided all donors, each a Caucasian adult. These data are taken from a study of shared clonotypes between healthy human individuals. V lost 5 bases and J lost 4, with 11 bases in between. CDR1 SGHDN and CDR2 FVKESK come from the germline V gene. The length of the CDR3 is 13 residues. Study outcomes and limitations: A handful of donors held approximately 4.6% of naive CD4 clonotypes in common.

The genes are TRBV14 and TRBJ1-2; D unclear. The TCR was taken from a woman in her twenties or thirties in good health. The sample consisted of memory CD4+ T cells sorted from blood. As for subset: CD45RA-negative fraction. The CDR3 protein is CASSLDFLYGYTF. For the CDR3, the DNA is TGTGCCAGCAGCTTAGATTTCCTCTATGGCTACACCTTC.